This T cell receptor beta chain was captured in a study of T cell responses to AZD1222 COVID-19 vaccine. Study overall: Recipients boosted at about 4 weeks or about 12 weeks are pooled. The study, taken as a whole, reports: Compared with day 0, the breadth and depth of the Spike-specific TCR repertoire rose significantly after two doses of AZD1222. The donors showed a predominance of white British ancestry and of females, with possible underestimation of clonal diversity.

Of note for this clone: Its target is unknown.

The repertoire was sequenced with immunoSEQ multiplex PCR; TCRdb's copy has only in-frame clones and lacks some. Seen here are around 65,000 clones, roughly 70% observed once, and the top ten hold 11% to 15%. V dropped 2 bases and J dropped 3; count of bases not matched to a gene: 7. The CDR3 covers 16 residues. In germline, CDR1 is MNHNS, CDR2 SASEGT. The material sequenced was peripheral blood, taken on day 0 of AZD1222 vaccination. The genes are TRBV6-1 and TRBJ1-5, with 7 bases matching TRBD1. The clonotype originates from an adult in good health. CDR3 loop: CASSELAGQPNQPQHF. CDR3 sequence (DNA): TGTGCCAGCAGTGAACTCGCGGGACAGCCCAATCAGCCCCAGCATTTT.